Below, 11 T cell receptor beta chains from the same sample are listed, as sequenced in a study of blood T cell repertoires in COVID-19. Sequencing used immunoSEQ multiplex PCR; TCRdb keeps in-frame clones, though not all of them. The sample includes under 130,000 clones, roughly nine tenths of them seen just once. Input material: peripheral blood. These receptors all stem from a man between 50 and 59 years old in a cohort sampled during active COVID-19.

The gene calls are TRBV18 and TRBJ2-6; TRBD1 matches 9 bases. The CDR3 is made up of 21 amino acids. The germline gives CDR1 KGHSH, CDR2 LQKENI. The junction had 16 bases not matched to a gene; V was cut back by 3 bases and J by 1 base. The CDR3 nucleotides are TGTGCCAGCTCACCCTCCCCGAACCTCGGACAGGGGATTTCTGGGGCCAACGTCCTGACTTTC. Its translation: CASSPSPNLGQGISGANVLTF.

A few counts support this clone. The genes are TRBV2 and TRBJ2-7, with a possible D match to TRBD1 (5 bases). Per the germline V gene, CDR1 is SNHLY and CDR2 is FYNNEI. Between the trimmed V and J ends, which lost 6 bases and 0 bases, there was a span of 9 bases. The CDR3 length is 13 residues. The CDR3 region has the DNA TGTGCCAGCAGCGCAGACAGCTCCTACGAGCAGTACTTC. This encodes CASSADSSYEQYF.

The rearrangement uses TRBV28 and TRBJ1-1; D is ambiguous. V lost 4 bases and J 8 bases, leaving 20 bases between the germline ends. Germline loops: CDR1 MDHEN, CDR2 SYDVKM. The CDR3 contains 15 residues. The CDR3 DNA reads as TGTGCCAGCAGTTCCCCCCCGGGAGATCAAGAAGAAGCTTTCTTT. Translated: CASSSPPGDQEEAFF.

The chain joins TRBV19 to TRBJ1-1; D unresolved. CDR1 and CDR2 (germline): LNHDA, SQIVND (reference sequence). This CDR3 has 15 residues. V shed 1 base and J shed 0 bases, with 9 bases lying between them. The CDR3 loop is CASSIGGSLNTEAFF. CDR3 DNA sequence: TGTGCCAGTAGTATAGGCGGAAGTCTGAACACTGAAGCTTTCTTT.

This chain connects TRBV3-1 (or the pseudogene TRBV3-2) to TRBJ2-7, with 10 bases identical to TRBD2. This CDR3 has 16 residues. After removal of 5 bases from V and 2 bases from J, the junction contained 9 bases not matched to a gene. Germline V gives CDR1 LGHDT, CDR2 YNNKEL (reference sequence). The chain's CDR3 is CASSISLTSGAYEQYF. CDR3 sequence (DNA): TGTGCCAGCAGCATTAGCCTTACTAGCGGGGCCTACGAGCAGTACTTC.

The CDR3 DNA sequence: TGTGCCAGCCGGGACTTGCTCCCCTACGAGCAGTACTTC. Translated, it gives CASRDLLPYEQYF. This chain uses TRBV2 with TRBJ2-7; possibly TRBD2 for D (6 bases). Trimming pared 8 bases from V and 2 bases from J, leaving 13 bases between. The germline V gene encodes CDR1 SNHLY and CDR2 FYNNEI. This CDR3 has 13 residues. Combining the CDR3 with reference TRBV2 and TRBJ2-7 gives the whole variable domain EPEVTQTPSHQVTQMGQEVILRCVPISNHLYFYWYRQILGQKVEFLVSFYNNEISEKSEIFDDQFSVERPDGSNFTLKIRSTKLEDSAMYFCASRDLLPYEQYFGPGTRLTVT.

This chain joins TRBV6-2 or TRBV6-3 and TRBJ2-1, with D possibly TRBD2 on 5 matching bases. Trimming removed 6 bases from V and 8 bases from J, with 23 bases in between. From germline, CDR1 is MNHEY and CDR2 SVGEGT. This CDR3 has 16 amino acids. CDR3 DNA: TGTGCCAGCAGCCCACAACTAGACGGGCGAAGGGATGAGCAGTTCTTC. Protein sequence: CASSPQLDGRRDEQFF.

In the case of this clone: At one boundary the junction diverges from the germline segment, which might be a read error. The chain has TRBV10-3 and TRBJ1-2; possible D gene TRBD1, 6 bases. This CDR3 has 11 residues. Germline V gene data show CDR1 as ENHRY and CDR2 as SYGVKD. CDR3 sequence (DNA): TGTGCCATCAGTGAACGGGACATTCTCGCCTTC. Its translation is CAISERDILAF.

The chain is built from TRBV6-6 and TRBJ1-5; 7 positions match TRBD1. V dropped 7 bases and J dropped 6; count of bases not matched to a gene: 12. CDR3 length: 15 residues. CDR1 is MNHNY, CDR2 SVGAGI, per germline (reference sequence). For the CDR3, the DNA is TGTGCCAGCAATTCCGACAGGGACCTCCTTCAGCCCCAGCATTTT. It translates to CASNSDRDLLQPQHF.

The count of this clone is one. Germline is not matched at one junction end, which may reflect a read error. V usage is TRBV7-8 and J usage is TRBJ1-2; TRBD1 aligns across 7 bases. The CDR3 is made up of 14 amino acids. Germline V CDR1 and CDR2: SGHVS, FQNEAQ. CDR3: CAGSYKTGSYGYTF. The CDR3 nucleotides read TGTGCCGGCAGCTACAAGACAGGGTCATATGGCTACACCTTC. Based on the CDR3 plus reference TRBV7-8 and TRBJ1-2, the full variable domain is GAGVSQSPRYKVAKRGQDVALRCDPISGHVSLFWYQQALGQGPEFLTYFQNEAQLDKSGLPSDRFFAERPEGSVSTLKIQRTQQEDSAVYLCAGSYKTGSYGYTFGSGTRLTVV.

The chain has TRBV19 and TRBJ1-4; D gene ambiguous. The V gene lost 9 bases and the J gene lost 8 bases, with 10 bases spanning the gap. Germline assignment: CDR1 LNHDA and CDR2 SQIVND (reference sequence). The CDR3 sequence is 11 residues long. CDR3 DNA: TGTGCCAGCGCTTACGGGGAAAAACTGTTTTTT. Translated: CASAYGEKLFF.